This T cell receptor beta chain was identified in a study of blood T cell repertoires in COVID-19. Whole-study context: Sites in the United States, Italy and Spain provided acute and convalescent COVID-19 samples.

The method was immunoSEQ multiplex PCR; TCRdb's version includes in-frame clones alone and lacks a portion of them. The sample has more than 250,000 clones, 70% to 90% seen once; the top ten hold about 2%. A single count supports this clone. This CDR3 spans 14 amino acids. Germline V gene data show CDR1 as SGHDN and CDR2 as FVKESK. Trimming took 0 bases from V and 7 from J, leaving 7 bases between them. Sequenced material: PBMCs or T cells enriched from blood (not recorded which). This TCR derives from a man younger than 40 who had recovered from COVID-19. The rearrangement links TRBV14 to TRBJ1-6; D gene unclear. DNA for the CDR3: TGTGCCAGCAGCCAAGAGAGTTGGAATTCACCCCTCCACTTT. Its protein product is CASSQESWNSPLHF.